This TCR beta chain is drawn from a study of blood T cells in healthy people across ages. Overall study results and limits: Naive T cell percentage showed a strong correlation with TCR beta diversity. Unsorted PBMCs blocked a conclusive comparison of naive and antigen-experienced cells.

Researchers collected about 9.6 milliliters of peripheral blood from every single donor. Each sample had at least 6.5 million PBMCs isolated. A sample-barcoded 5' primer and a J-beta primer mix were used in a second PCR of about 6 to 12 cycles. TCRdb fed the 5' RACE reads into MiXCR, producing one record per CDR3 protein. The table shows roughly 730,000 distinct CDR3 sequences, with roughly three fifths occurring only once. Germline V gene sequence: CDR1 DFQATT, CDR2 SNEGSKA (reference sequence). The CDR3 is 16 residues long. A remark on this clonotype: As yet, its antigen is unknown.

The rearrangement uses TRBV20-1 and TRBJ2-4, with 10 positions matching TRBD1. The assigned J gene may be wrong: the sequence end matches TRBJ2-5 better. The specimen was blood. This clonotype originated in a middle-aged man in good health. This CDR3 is CSARDLRTGGQETQYF. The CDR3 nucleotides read TGCAGTGCTAGAGATCTCCGGACAGGGGGCCAAGAGACCCAGTACTTC.